This record looks at one T cell receptor (beta chain) sequence and its context. The authors' processing: Reference gene primer amplification gave nucleated cell count estimates. This table comes from immunoSEQ multiplex PCR, and its TCRdb copy is limited to in-frame clones, with some not included. V, J and clone size were drawn from that table, and D and trimming were deduced from the DNA. Counted here are roughly 130,000 clones, roughly four fifths occurring once; the ten biggest clones make up approximately 14%. This entry comes from a study of blood T cell repertoires in COVID-19. Study-wide context: PBMCs, B-cell-depleted T cells, or T cells were the source of the cDNA or gDNA that made up the material.

Between the trimmed V and J ends, which lost 4 bases and 5 bases, there was a span of 11 bases. This CDR3 comprises 14 residues. Germline CDR1 LGHDT, CDR2 YNNKEL (reference sequence). The chain combines TRBV3-1 (or the pseudogene TRBV3-2) with TRBJ1-4; D is ambiguous. The sequencing input was peripheral blood. This sequence originates from a man aged 80 or over with acute or convalescent COVID-19. DNA for the CDR3: TGTGCCAGCAGCCGCGTATCTACGAATGAAAAACTGTTTTTT. It yields the protein CASSRVSTNEKLFF.